The rows below give T cell receptor beta chains drawn from one sample of a study of OX40 agonist ivuxolimab in advanced cancers. TCRdb's copy holds only in-frame clones and misses some; the assay was immunoSEQ multiplex PCR. This table holds approximately 74,000 clones, about four fifths found once. The sample was CD4+ or CD8+ T cells sorted from blood, taken in a trial of the OX40 agonist ivuxolimab. The receptors were sampled from an adult with an advanced solid tumor such as melanoma, head and neck, liver or kidney cancer. CDR3s include the opening cysteine and the closing phenylalanine or tryptophan. Fields, in order: clone size, D gene, J gene, V gene, CDR3 DNA, CDR3 protein. A D gene is named only where the DNA matches it firmly. Where a row states a size, it is once, few, many or the class of an expanded clone; other rows omit it.

abundance: NA; d_gene: TRBD2; j_gene: TRBJ2-1; v_gene: TRBV5-1; CDR3nt: TGCGCCAGCAGCTCTGGGACTAGCGGGAGTAGGTCCTACAATGAGCAGTTCTTC; CDR3aa: CASSSGTSGSRSYNEQFF
abundance: NA; d_gene: TRBD1; j_gene: TRBJ1-1; v_gene: TRBV11-1; CDR3nt: TGTGCCAGCAGCTTAAGGCGGACAGGGGACACTGAAGCTTTCTTT; CDR3aa: CASSLRRTGDTEAFF
abundance: once; d_gene: NA; j_gene: TRBJ2-1; v_gene: TRBV11-2; CDR3nt: TGTGCCAGCAGCTTAGATCGTCACAATGAGCAGTTCTTC; CDR3aa: CASSLDRHNEQFF
abundance: NA; d_gene: NA; j_gene: TRBJ2-3; v_gene: TRBV18; CDR3nt: TGTGCCAGCTCCCGGACACAGATATCGGATACGCAGTATTTT; CDR3aa: CASSRTQISDTQYF
abundance: once; d_gene: TRBD1; j_gene: TRBJ2-7; v_gene: TRBV6-5; CDR3nt: TGTGCCAGCAGTCCCCTCGGGACAGGGGGCTACGAGCAGTACTTC; CDR3aa: CASSPLGTGGYEQYF
abundance: NA; d_gene: NA; j_gene: TRBJ2-7; v_gene: TRBV28; CDR3nt: TGTGCCAGCAGTTTCAGCTTTGGAAACCTTGGGACCTACGAGCAGTACTTC; CDR3aa: CASSFSFGNLGTYEQYF
abundance: NA; d_gene: NA; j_gene: TRBJ2-5; v_gene: TRBV14; CDR3nt: TGTGCCAGCAGCCAAGATCTTATCAGTGTGGGGCGGGAGACCCAGTACTTC; CDR3aa: CASSQDLISVGRETQYF
abundance: NA; d_gene: NA; j_gene: TRBJ2-7; v_gene: TRBV7-2; CDR3nt: TGTGCCAGCAGCTTAGAGGCAGGCTCCTACGAGCAGTACTTC; CDR3aa: CASSLEAGSYEQYF
abundance: few; d_gene: NA; j_gene: TRBJ1-1; v_gene: TRBV10-3; CDR3nt: TGTGCCATCTGGCAGGGGTTCGGCACTGAAGCTTTCTTT; CDR3aa: CAIWQGFGTEAFF
abundance: NA; d_gene: NA; j_gene: TRBJ2-7; v_gene: TRBV7-9; CDR3nt: TGTGCCAGCAGCTTAGAGCAGGGCGACTCCTACGAGCAGTACTTC; CDR3aa: CASSLEQGDSYEQYF
abundance: NA; d_gene: NA; j_gene: TRBJ2-7; v_gene: TRBV11-3; CDR3nt: TGTGCCAGCAGCTCCCCGGTGGGCCCGGTGGAGGCCTACGAGCAGTACTTC; CDR3aa: CASSSPVGPVEAYEQYF
abundance: NA; d_gene: TRBD2; j_gene: TRBJ2-5; v_gene: TRBV10-3; CDR3nt: TGTGCCATCAGTGATGGGACTAGGTACCAAGAGACCCAGTACTTC; CDR3aa: CAISDGTRYQETQYF
abundance: NA; d_gene: NA; j_gene: TRBJ1-2; v_gene: TRBV4-3; CDR3nt: TGCGCCAGCAGCCAAGATAAGCATCCGGGAAACTATGGCTACACCTTC; CDR3aa: CASSQDKHPGNYGYTF
abundance: NA; d_gene: NA; j_gene: TRBJ1-3; v_gene: TRBV21-1; CDR3nt: TGTGCCAGCAGCAAAAAGGGAGGGACAGGGGGCCCTAGAAACACCATATATTTT; CDR3aa: CASSKKGGTGGPRNTIYF
abundance: NA; d_gene: NA; j_gene: TRBJ2-2; v_gene: TRBV4-1; CDR3nt: TGCGCCAGCAGCCAAGGACTACTGAACACCGGGGAGCTGTTTTTT; CDR3aa: CASSQGLLNTGELFF
abundance: NA; d_gene: NA; j_gene: TRBJ1-5; v_gene: TRBV7-2; CDR3nt: TGTGCCAGCAGCTTAGTCAGAGACTCCTATCAGCCCCAGCATTTT; CDR3aa: CASSLVRDSYQPQHF
abundance: NA; d_gene: NA; j_gene: TRBJ2-5; v_gene: TRBV2; CDR3nt: TGTGCCAGCCAAAGCCCGGACCTAAAAGAGACCCAGTACTTC; CDR3aa: CASQSPDLKETQYF
abundance: NA; d_gene: NA; j_gene: TRBJ2-3; v_gene: TRBV5-1; CDR3nt: TGCGCCAGCAGCACCCCGGCTGGGGGATCGTATACGCAGTATTTT; CDR3aa: CASSTPAGGSYTQYF
abundance: few; d_gene: NA; j_gene: TRBJ2-5; v_gene: TRBV5-1; CDR3nt: TGCGCCAGCAGCTTGGGCAGGTACGACGAGACCCAGTACTTC; CDR3aa: CASSLGRYDETQYF
abundance: once; d_gene: NA; j_gene: TRBJ2-3; v_gene: TRBV7-2; CDR3nt: TGTGCCAGCAGCTGGGCCCCGAGCACAGATACGCAGTATTTT; CDR3aa: CASSWAPSTDTQYF
abundance: NA; d_gene: NA; j_gene: TRBJ1-1; v_gene: TRBV28; CDR3nt: TGTGCCAGCAGTCTCGGACCCATGAACACTGAAGCTTTCTTT; CDR3aa: CASSLGPMNTEAFF
abundance: NA; d_gene: TRBD1; j_gene: TRBJ2-6; v_gene: TRBV6-1; CDR3nt: TGTGCCAGTCGACAGGGGGCGTCTGGGGCCAACGTCCTGACTTTC; CDR3aa: CASRQGASGANVLTF
abundance: once; d_gene: NA; j_gene: TRBJ1-1; v_gene: TRBV5-1; CDR3nt: TGCGCCAGCAGCTTTCAAGGTTATGGCACTGAAGCTTTCTTT; CDR3aa: CASSFQGYGTEAFF
abundance: NA; d_gene: TRBD1; j_gene: TRBJ2-7; v_gene: TRBV15; CDR3nt: TGTGCCACCAGCAGCCCGGGACAGGGAATCCACGAGCAGTACTTC; CDR3aa: CATSSPGQGIHEQYF
abundance: NA; d_gene: NA; j_gene: TRBJ1-4; v_gene: TRBV28; CDR3nt: TGTGCCAGCACGGAGGTAGCTAATGAAAAACTGTTTTTT; CDR3aa: CASTEVANEKLFF
abundance: NA; d_gene: NA; j_gene: TRBJ2-2; v_gene: TRBV7-9; CDR3nt: TGTGCCAGCAGTTATGGGAACACCGGGGAGCTGTTTTTT; CDR3aa: CASSYGNTGELFF
abundance: NA; d_gene: TRBD1; j_gene: TRBJ1-4; v_gene: TRBV10-3; CDR3nt: TGTGCCATCAGTGGGACAGGCGAAAAACTGTTTTTT; CDR3aa: CAISGTGEKLFF
abundance: NA; d_gene: TRBD2; j_gene: TRBJ2-1; v_gene: TRBV5-1; CDR3nt: TGCGCCAGCAGCCTAGGGACTAACTCCTACAATGAGCAGTTCTTC; CDR3aa: CASSLGTNSYNEQFF
abundance: NA; d_gene: NA; j_gene: TRBJ1-5; v_gene: TRBV4-3; CDR3nt: TGCGCCAGCAGCCAAGATCGATTAGCCTCGGGGTCCCAGCATTTT; CDR3aa: CASSQDRLASGSQHF
abundance: NA; d_gene: TRBD1; j_gene: TRBJ2-1; v_gene: TRBV6-5; CDR3nt: TGTGCCAGCAGGCTCCAGGGGGATATCTACAATGAGCAGTTCTTC; CDR3aa: CASRLQGDIYNEQFF
abundance: NA; d_gene: NA; j_gene: TRBJ1-4; v_gene: TRBV4-3; CDR3nt: TGCGCCAGCAGCCAGAACACAAAGGCAAAACTGTTTTTT; CDR3aa: CASSQNTKAKLFF
abundance: once; d_gene: NA; j_gene: TRBJ2-7; v_gene: TRBV18; CDR3nt: TGTGCCAGCTCACCAGCGGCAGGGTACGAGCAGTACTTC; CDR3aa: CASSPAAGYEQYF
abundance: NA; d_gene: TRBD1; j_gene: TRBJ2-5; v_gene: TRBV29-1; CDR3nt: TGCAGCGTTGAGTCTCAGGGGGCAGGAGAGACCCAGTACTTC; CDR3aa: CSVESQGAGETQYF
abundance: NA; d_gene: NA; j_gene: TRBJ1-1; v_gene: TRBV7-9; CDR3nt: TGTGCCAGCAGCTTAGGGGGAGAGACTGAAGCTTTCTTT; CDR3aa: CASSLGGETEAFF
abundance: NA; d_gene: NA; j_gene: TRBJ2-7; v_gene: TRBV5-4; CDR3nt: TGTGCCAGCAGCTTGGATCTTGCCAGCTCCTACGAGCAGTACTTC; CDR3aa: CASSLDLASSYEQYF
abundance: NA; d_gene: NA; j_gene: TRBJ2-6; v_gene: TRBV28; CDR3nt: TGTGCCACATCCCTGGGGGGAGGGGCCAACGTCCTGACTTTC; CDR3aa: CATSLGGGANVLTF
abundance: NA; d_gene: TRBD1; j_gene: TRBJ2-1; v_gene: TRBV7-3; CDR3nt: TGTGCCAGCAGCTTACGGTACCCGGGACAGGGAATAAACAATGAGCAGTTCTTC; CDR3aa: CASSLRYPGQGINNEQFF
abundance: NA; d_gene: TRBD1; j_gene: TRBJ2-3; v_gene: TRBV11-2; CDR3nt: TGTGCCAGCAGCTCCTACAGGGGTGCCTCGGCAGATACGCAGTATTTT; CDR3aa: CASSSYRGASADTQYF
abundance: NA; d_gene: TRBD1; j_gene: TRBJ1-2; v_gene: TRBV6-4; CDR3nt: TGTGCCAGCAGTGACCCAACAGGGGGCGTAATATTAGGCTACACCTTC; CDR3aa: CASSDPTGGVILGYTF
abundance: few; d_gene: TRBD1; j_gene: TRBJ2-7; v_gene: TRBV18; CDR3nt: TGTGCCAGCTCACCCAACAGGGGGACGTACGAGCAGTACTTC; CDR3aa: CASSPNRGTYEQYF
abundance: NA; d_gene: TRBD2; j_gene: TRBJ2-1; v_gene: TRBV5-4; CDR3nt: TGTGCCAGCCACCTAGCGGGAGTGGCGGACAATGAGCAGTTCTTC; CDR3aa: CASHLAGVADNEQFF
abundance: NA; d_gene: TRBD2; j_gene: TRBJ2-2; v_gene: TRBV7-3; CDR3nt: TGTGCCAGCAGACCTAGCGGGGCCACCGGGGAGCTGTTTTTT; CDR3aa: CASRPSGATGELFF
abundance: NA; d_gene: TRBD2; j_gene: TRBJ2-1; v_gene: TRBV2; CDR3nt: TGTGCCAGCAGCGGGTCTAACGGACTAGGACTATTTAATGAGCAGTTCTTC; CDR3aa: CASSGSNGLGLFNEQFF
abundance: few; d_gene: NA; j_gene: TRBJ1-3; v_gene: TRBV5-1; CDR3nt: TGCGCCAGCACGGACACCTCTGGAAACACCATATATTTT; CDR3aa: CASTDTSGNTIYF
abundance: once; d_gene: NA; j_gene: TRBJ1-2; v_gene: TRBV5-6; CDR3nt: TGTGCCAGCAGCTTGGCAGGGAATGGCTACACCTTC; CDR3aa: CASSLAGNGYTF
abundance: once; d_gene: TRBD1; j_gene: TRBJ2-3; v_gene: TRBV10-3; CDR3nt: TGTGCCATCAGCAACCAGGGGGATTTCACAGATACGCAGTATTTT; CDR3aa: CAISNQGDFTDTQYF
abundance: NA; d_gene: NA; j_gene: TRBJ2-5; v_gene: TRBV10-1; CDR3nt: TGCGCCAGCAGTGAGCGACAGGAGGAGACCCAGTACTTC; CDR3aa: CASSERQEETQYF
abundance: NA; d_gene: TRBD1; j_gene: TRBJ2-1; v_gene: TRBV7-7; CDR3nt: TGTGCTAGCAGTCAGGACAGGGGGGGTGAGCAGTTCTTC; CDR3aa: CASSQDRGGEQFF
abundance: NA; d_gene: NA; j_gene: TRBJ1-4; v_gene: TRBV15; CDR3nt: TGTGCCACCAGCAGAGATGTGGGGGATCGAGAAAAACTGTTTTTT; CDR3aa: CATSRDVGDREKLFF
abundance: once; d_gene: NA; j_gene: TRBJ2-5; v_gene: TRBV5-1; CDR3nt: TGCGCCAGCAGCCTGGGGGGTTCGGGGCAAGAGACCCAGTACTTC; CDR3aa: CASSLGGSGQETQYF
abundance: few; d_gene: NA; j_gene: TRBJ2-7; v_gene: TRBV5-6; CDR3nt: TGTGCCAGCAGCCGAAGGGGACAATACTACGAGCAGTACTTC; CDR3aa: CASSRRGQYYEQYF
abundance: NA; d_gene: NA; j_gene: TRBJ1-5; v_gene: TRBV6-5; CDR3nt: TGTGCCAGCAGTTACTCCAGGGCAAATCAGCCCCAGCATTTT; CDR3aa: CASSYSRANQPQHF
abundance: once; d_gene: TRBD2; j_gene: TRBJ2-3; v_gene: TRBV18; CDR3nt: TGTGCCAGCTCAGCAGGGAGGGGATCTTTGGATACGCAGTATTTT; CDR3aa: CASSAGRGSLDTQYF
abundance: NA; d_gene: TRBD2; j_gene: TRBJ2-1; v_gene: TRBV11-2; CDR3nt: TGTGCCAGCAGCCTTGGCGGCGGGAGAGGGGCCACCTACAATGAGCAGTTCTTC; CDR3aa: CASSLGGGRGATYNEQFF
abundance: NA; d_gene: TRBD1; j_gene: TRBJ2-3; v_gene: TRBV19; CDR3nt: TGTGCCAGTAAAGGGGGCCCAGAGGGCACAGATACGCAGTATTTT; CDR3aa: CASKGGPEGTDTQYF
abundance: NA; d_gene: NA; j_gene: TRBJ1-4; v_gene: TRBV28; CDR3nt: TGTGCCAGCAGCCCCCGCGGGCCCCGAACTAATGAAAAACTGTTTTTT; CDR3aa: CASSPRGPRTNEKLFF
abundance: NA; d_gene: NA; j_gene: TRBJ1-5; v_gene: TRBV2; CDR3nt: TGTGCCAGCCCTGCAGGGGAGCAGCCCCAGCATTTT; CDR3aa: CASPAGEQPQHF
abundance: NA; d_gene: TRBD2; j_gene: TRBJ2-3; v_gene: TRBV28; CDR3nt: TGTGCCAGCGCCAAACACCGTAGCGGGTACACAGATACGCAGTATTTT; CDR3aa: CASAKHRSGYTDTQYF
abundance: few; d_gene: TRBD1; j_gene: TRBJ2-7; v_gene: TRBV10-3; CDR3nt: TGTGCCATCAGGGACCGGGACAGGGGTAACGAGCAGTACTTC; CDR3aa: CAIRDRDRGNEQYF